These 19 T cell receptor beta chains came from one sample sequenced in a study of blood T cell repertoires in COVID-19 (dated by TCRdb to the early 2020s). The library was made by the immunoSEQ multiplex PCR assay. This immuneACCESS table, as held by TCRdb, lists in-frame sequences with V and J called but not all clones. Of the missing ones, under half trace to an unresolved V gene in checked studies; the others have no known cause. The sample profile shows 160,000 or so clones; about 88% of them were found once. The ten largest clones add up to around 20% of the sample. The sequenced material came from peripheral blood. Receptors originate from a woman aged 80 or over with acute or convalescent COVID-19.

The chain uses TRBV27 and TRBJ1-3; D ambiguous. The V gene lost 3 bases and the J gene lost 4 bases, with 13 bases spanning the gap. Germline V gene sequence: CDR1 MNHEY, CDR2 SMNVEV (reference sequence). There are 15 residues in the CDR3. The chain's CDR3 is CASSFLPVSGNTIYF. The CDR3 nucleotides read TGTGCCAGCAGTTTTCTTCCAGTTTCAGGAAACACCATATATTTT.

The chain recombines TRBV7-9 with TRBJ2-1; unclear D gene. The CDR3 has 14 residues. Per germline, CDR1 SEHNR and CDR2 FQNEAQ (reference sequence). V was cut by 4 bases and J by 2 bases, with 9 bases left in between. CDR3 DNA sequence: TGTGCCAGCAGCTCGTTCGTTACCTACAATGAGCAGTTCTTC. This gives the protein CASSSFVTYNEQFF.

This chain joins TRBV11-3 and TRBJ1-6, with 7 bases identical to TRBD1. The germline gives CDR1 SGHNT, CDR2 YENEEA. The ends lost 1 base at V and 4 bases at J; junction bases unmatched: 7. The CDR3 has 17 residues. DNA of the CDR3: TGTGCCAGCAGCTTAGTGTTTGGGACAGTATATAATTCACCCCTCCACTTT. Its protein is CASSLVFGTVYNSPLHF.

The chain employs TRBV4-3 and TRBJ1-3, with D unclear. V dropped 0 bases and J dropped 3 bases, with 15 bases sitting between them. Germline CDR1 and CDR2: LGHNA and YSLEER. The CDR3 loop spans 17 amino acids. CDR3 sequence reads: CASSQDIATMGGNTIYF. CDR3 nucleotides: TGCGCCAGCAGCCAAGATATTGCGACAATGGGTGGAAACACCATATATTTT.

This clone was counted once. The chain employs TRBV19 and TRBJ2-5, with 7 bases identical to TRBD2. The J segment lost 3 bases and the V segment lost 7 bases, leaving 14 bases of the junction unmatched. The germline gives CDR1 LNHDA, CDR2 SQIVND (reference sequence). The CDR3 runs to 16 residues. CDR3 coding DNA: TGTGCCAGTAAATCCCCCGGCCTGGGGAGGGAAGAGACCCAGTACTTC. Translation gives CASKSPGLGREETQYF. The full variable domain, in which reference TRBV19 and TRBJ2-5 provide the parts outside the CDR3, is DGGITQSPKYLFRKEGQNVTLSCEQNLNHDAMYWYRQDPGQGLRLIYYSQIVNDFQKGDIAEGYSVSREKKESFPLTVTSAQKNPTAFYLCASKSPGLGREETQYFGPGTRLLVL.

J is TRBJ1-5 and V is TRBV6-2 or TRBV6-3, with TRBD1 as a possible D gene (6 bases). Trimming cost V 2 bases and J 3 bases, with 14 bases left between them. The CDR3 covers 16 residues. Germline V gene lookup returns CDR1 MNHEY and CDR2 SVGEGT. CDR3 nucleotide sequence: TGTGCCAGCAGTTACGGTCAGGGGTCGGACAATCAGCCCCAGCATTTT. Translation gives CASSYGQGSDNQPQHF.

The J gene is TRBJ1-1, the V gene TRBV7-2, with D perhaps TRBD1 (6 bases). Trimming left V 4 bases short and J 7 bases short, with 16 bases between. The germline gives CDR1 SGHTA, CDR2 FQGNSA. The CDR3 sequence is 14 residues long. The CDR3 DNA reads TGTGCCAGCAGCTACACAGGGTCCGATTTTGAAGCTTTCTTT. It encodes CASSYTGSDFEAFF.

This rearrangement joins TRBV19 to TRBJ1-6; 9 positions match TRBD1. Trimming took 5 bases from V and 7 from J; bases not matched to a gene: 15. The CDR3 runs 18 residues. Germline V gives CDR1 LNHDA, CDR2 SQIVND (reference sequence). The CDR3 here is CASSPPLQQGAGNSPLHF. CDR3 sequence (DNA): TGTGCCAGTAGTCCTCCCCTCCAACAGGGGGCTGGGAATTCACCCCTCCACTTT.

This clone was detected a few times. This chain joins TRBV7-2 and TRBJ2-1, with 13 bases aligning to TRBD2. The CDR3 spans 18 residues. Germline loops: CDR1 SGHTA, CDR2 FQGNSA. V dropped 3 bases and J dropped 6; count of bases not matched to a gene: 11. In nucleotides, the CDR3 is TGTGCCAGCAGCTTTAGACTAGCGGGGGGCGGTACACGCAATGAGCAGTTCTTC. It is translated as CASSFRLAGGGTRNEQFF. The variable domain in full, completed from reference TRBV7-2 and TRBJ2-1, reads GAGVSQSPSNKVTEKGKDVELRCDPISGHTALYWYRQSLGQGLEFLIYFQGNSAPDKSGLPSDRFSAERTGGSVSTLTIQRTQQEDSAVYLCASSFRLAGGGTRNEQFFGPGTRLTVL.

The V call is TRBV10-3, the J call TRBJ2-1; D perhaps matches TRBD2 (5 bases). Per the germline V gene, CDR1 is ENHRY and CDR2 is SYGVKD. Trimming pared 10 bases from V and 0 bases from J, leaving 16 bases between. The CDR3 is 15 residues long. The CDR3 DNA reads TGTGCCAGCAAACTCCGGGAAGACTCCTACAATGAGCAGTTCTTC. Translation gives CASKLREDSYNEQFF.

The chain combines TRBV19 with TRBJ2-1; D may be TRBD1 (6 bases). Trimming cost V 10 bases and J 0 bases, with 10 bases left between them. Germline V gene data show CDR1 as LNHDA and CDR2 as SQIVND (reference sequence). CDR3 length equals 13 residues. CDR3 protein: CATLGGSYNEQFF. The CDR3 DNA sequence: TGTGCCACTCTAGGGGGCTCCTACAATGAGCAGTTCTTC.

This chain uses TRBV28 with TRBJ2-7; the match to TRBD2 covers 7 bases. V dropped 3 bases and J dropped 3; count of bases not matched to a gene: 11. Germline V lookup: CDR1 MDHEN, CDR2 SYDVKM. This CDR3 has 16 residues. The CDR3 nucleotides read TGTGCCAGCAGTTTCTCTCAGACTAGCACCTTCTACGAGCAGTACTTC. The encoded protein is CASSFSQTSTFYEQYF.

This chain joins TRBV5-1 and TRBJ2-5, with D maybe TRBD1 (6 bases). The CDR3 is 14 residues long. With 2 bases removed from V and 5 bases from J, the gap between germline ends came to 13 bases. Germline-derived CDR1 and CDR2 are SGHRS and YFSETQ. DNA of the CDR3: TGCGCCAGCAGCTTCCTGACAGGAGGCGAGACCCAGTACTTC. Translated, it gives CASSFLTGGETQYF.

V is TRBV7-8 and J is TRBJ1-1; tentative D call: TRBD1 (6 bases). CDR1 is SGHVS, CDR2 FQNEAQ, per germline. V dropped 0 bases and J dropped 6 bases, with 8 bases sitting between them. This CDR3 region has 13 residues. This CDR3 is CASSLARGAEAFF. CDR3 nucleotides: TGTGCCAGCAGCTTAGCCAGGGGCGCTGAAGCTTTCTTT.

This chain joins TRBV19 and TRBJ2-1, with 8 bases aligning to TRBD2. The J segment lost 4 bases and the V segment lost 3 bases, leaving 5 bases of the junction unmatched. This CDR3 has 15 residues. Germline V gene data show CDR1 as LNHDA and CDR2 as SQIVND (reference sequence). The CDR3 loop reads CASSIQASGYNEQFF. CDR3 nucleotide sequence: TGTGCCAGTAGTATCCAAGCTAGCGGGTACAATGAGCAGTTCTTC.

This chain's CDR3 is CASSFRGRQETQYF. DNA of the CDR3: TGTGCCAGCAGCTTCAGGGGGCGCCAAGAGACCCAGTACTTC. The rearrangement links TRBV7-2 to TRBJ2-5, with 8 bases that match TRBD1. Germline V gene sequence: CDR1 SGHTA, CDR2 FQGNSA. V shed 3 bases, J shed 1 base, and the junction held 1 base outside the gene matches. The CDR3 extends over 14 amino acids. Full variable domain (missing parts from reference TRBV7-2 and TRBJ2-5): GAGVSQSPSNKVTEKGKDVELRCDPISGHTALYWYRQSLGQGLEFLIYFQGNSAPDKSGLPSDRFSAERTGGSVSTLTIQRTQQEDSAVYLCASSFRGRQETQYFGPGTRLLVL.

Remarks on this clone: Other DNA sequences in this specimen translate into the identical CDR3. The gene calls are TRBV27 and TRBJ2-7; D gene unclear. CDR1 and CDR2 from the germline V gene are MNHEY and SMNVEV (reference sequence). Trimming pared 0 bases from V and 3 bases from J, leaving 6 bases between. The CDR3 runs 13 residues. CDR3 in amino acids: CASSLSPRYEQYF. The CDR3, as DNA: TGTGCCAGCAGTTTATCCCCCCGCTACGAGCAGTACTTC.

The genes are TRBV5-6 and TRBJ1-2; no definite D call. V was cut by 5 bases and J by 4 bases, with 15 bases left in between. The germline CDR1 and CDR2 sequences are SGHDT and YYEEEE. This CDR3 contains 14 residues. CDR3 loop: CASREPGMSYGYTF. The CDR3, as DNA: TGTGCCAGCAGGGAGCCCGGGATGAGCTATGGCTACACCTTC. The whole variable domain, remainder taken from reference TRBV5-6 and TRBJ1-2, is DAGVTQSPTHLIKTRGQQVTLRCSPKSGHDTVSWYQQALGQGPQFIFQYYEEEERQRGNFPDRFSGHQFPNYSSELNVNALLLGDSALYLCASREPGMSYGYTFGSGTRLTVV.

V gene TRBV7-9 combines with J gene TRBJ2-1; D unclear. The CDR3 loop spans 13 amino acids. V was shortened by 2 bases and J by 5 bases, with 7 bases between the two germline ends. Germline V gene lookup returns CDR1 SEHNR and CDR2 FQNEAQ (reference sequence). The CDR3 loop reads CASSLTVNNEQFF. The CDR3 region has the DNA TGTGCCAGCAGCTTAACAGTGAACAATGAGCAGTTCTTC.